This entry is about one T cell receptor beta chain. It lacks a known antigen. No per-base quality is available; no much larger clone lies one base away. The sample originates from a study of T-cell memory formation after mild COVID-19 listed by TCRdb under 2021. In terms of the full investigation: TCR sequence clusters from the two donors were found to be largely donor specific. In two donors, T-cell clones that expanded and contracted after mild COVID-19 were followed by sequencing TCRalpha and TCRbeta repertoires longitudinally. The cohort was made up of two young adult volunteers, one female and one male, who were previously healthy.

Here is what the overall study found, with its caveats: Some responding clones were detected in pre-infection memory, suggesting pre-existing cross-reactive memory T cells joined the SARS-CoV-2 response. Contracting CD4+ clones turned up mainly in the CM and EM memory subsets, whereas EMRA was where CD8+ clones were enriched. Balanced CD4/CD8 phenotypes were observed for clones contracting from day 15 to 85, whereas a bias towards CD4+ was observed for a second wave of clones expanding from day 15 to 37. SARS-CoV-2 specificity of the second-wave clones peaking on day 37 was not confirmed. The study included only a couple of mild cases, and larger cohorts that include severe cases with pre-infection samples were judged to be necessary.

V and J lose 4 bases and 1 base, and a span of 15 bases separates them. Taken from the germline V gene, the CDR1 and CDR2 loops are SGHRS and YFSETQ. The CDR3 has 16 amino acids, counting the end cysteine and phenylalanine. Of the read, only the CDR3 DNA is kept; its 48 bases are in frame from base 1. Ficoll-Paque density gradient centrifugation was the method used to isolate PBMCs. Sequencing instrument: Illumina NovaSeq 6000. Using 5'RACE with constant-segment primers, TCRalpha and TCRbeta cDNA libraries were constructed, with sample barcodes and unique molecular identifiers added in the process. Trizol reagent was used to extract RNA from every sample. Libraries were amplified in two PCR steps, with a second sample barcode and Illumina TruSeq adapters added in the second step. Sequencing of the libraries was done on an Illumina NovaSeq, producing 2 x 150 bp paired-end reads. On the study's bioinformatics: Demultiplexing of reads and collapsing into UMI-guided consensus sequences were performed with migec v1.2.7. Using mixcr v2.1.11, UMI consensuses were aligned to TRA and TRB V and J templates and then assembled into clonotypes. Clonotypes were classified as expanded or contracted when called significant by both edgeR and NoisET, with noise models trained on biological replicates. edgeR calls used a false discovery rate-adjusted p below 0.01 and a log2 fold-change threshold of 1. As an exploratory analysis of dynamics, PCA with hierarchical clustering was applied to max-normalized trajectories of the 1000 most abundant clonotypes. Separately sequenced CD4+ and CD8+ repertoires were used to assign the CD4 or CD8 phenotype of responding clones. Using fastp trimming at Q25 and MiXCR clonotype assembly, TCRdb reanalyzed the public sequencing data and kept in-frame beta chains. Rows are unified per CDR3 protein, each entry keeping the most common DNA and genes. It is TCRdb's table, rather than the study itself, that gives the V and J calls and clone size. The sample table holds about 320,000 distinct CDR3 sequences, of which over 11% were seen once. The top ten clonotypes cover roughly 21% of the sample.

The V and J segments used are TRBV5-1 and TRBJ2-1; the D gene is perhaps TRBD1, on 6 matching bases. Source material: PBMCs or a T cell subset sorted from them (not recorded which). The source of this sequence is a man aged 18 to 29 who had mild COVID-19 (a few samples of this study predate the infection). The sample titles of this study are shuffled in the database, so cell type and time point are left out; the donor was told from shared clones. The CDR3 loop reads CASSVSSGASYNEQFF. Read as DNA, the sequence is TGCGCCAGCAGCGTATCTTCAGGGGCGTCCTACAATGAGCAGTTCTTC.